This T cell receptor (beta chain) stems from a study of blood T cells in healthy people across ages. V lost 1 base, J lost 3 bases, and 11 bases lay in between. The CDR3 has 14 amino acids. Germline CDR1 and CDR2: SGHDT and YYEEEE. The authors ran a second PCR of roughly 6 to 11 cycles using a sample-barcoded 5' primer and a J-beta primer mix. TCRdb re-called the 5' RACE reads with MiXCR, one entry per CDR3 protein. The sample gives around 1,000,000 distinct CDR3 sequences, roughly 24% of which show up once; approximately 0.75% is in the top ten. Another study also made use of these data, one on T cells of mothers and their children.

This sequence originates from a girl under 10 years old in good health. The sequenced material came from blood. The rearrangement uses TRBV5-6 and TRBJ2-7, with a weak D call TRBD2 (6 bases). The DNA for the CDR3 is TGTGCCAGCAGCTTGTACGGGAGAATCTACGAGCAGTACTTC. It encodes CASSLYGRIYEQYF.